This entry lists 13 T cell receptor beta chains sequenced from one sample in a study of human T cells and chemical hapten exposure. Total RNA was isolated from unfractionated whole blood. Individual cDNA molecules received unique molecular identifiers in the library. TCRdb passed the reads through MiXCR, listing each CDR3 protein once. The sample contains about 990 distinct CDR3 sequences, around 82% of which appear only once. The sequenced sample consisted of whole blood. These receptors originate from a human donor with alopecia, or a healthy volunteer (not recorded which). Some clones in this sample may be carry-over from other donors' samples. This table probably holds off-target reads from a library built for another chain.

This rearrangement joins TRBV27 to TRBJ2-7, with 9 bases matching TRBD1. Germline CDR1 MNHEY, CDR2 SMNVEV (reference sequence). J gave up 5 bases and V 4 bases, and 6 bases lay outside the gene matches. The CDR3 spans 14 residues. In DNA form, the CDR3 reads TGTGCCAGCAGTTCCTACAGGGGGCAGGACGAGCAGTACTTC. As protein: CASSSYRGQDEQYF.

The CDR3 DNA reads as TGTGCCAGCAGCCCGACAATGGCTAATGAAAAACTGTTTTTT. The encoded protein is CASSPTMANEKLFF. The chain is built from TRBV7-2 and TRBJ1-4; D gene uncertain. The CDR3 length is 14 residues. V shed 5 bases and J shed 3 bases, with 10 bases lying between them. Germline-derived CDR1 and CDR2 are SGHTA and FQGNSA.

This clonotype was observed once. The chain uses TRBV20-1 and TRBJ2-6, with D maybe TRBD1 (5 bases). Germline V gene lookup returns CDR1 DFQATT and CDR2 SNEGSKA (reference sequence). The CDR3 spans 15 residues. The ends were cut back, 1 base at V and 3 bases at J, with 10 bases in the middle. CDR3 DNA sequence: TGCAGTGCTAGAGCCGCAGGGCTTGGGGCCAACGTCCTGACTTTC. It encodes CSARAAGLGANVLTF.

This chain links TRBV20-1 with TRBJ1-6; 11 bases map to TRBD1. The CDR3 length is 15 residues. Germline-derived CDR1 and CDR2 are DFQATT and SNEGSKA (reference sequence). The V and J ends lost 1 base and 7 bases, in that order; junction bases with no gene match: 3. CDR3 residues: CSARAGTGGNSPLHF. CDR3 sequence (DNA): TGCAGTGCTAGAGCCGGGACAGGGGGAAATTCACCCCTCCACTTT.

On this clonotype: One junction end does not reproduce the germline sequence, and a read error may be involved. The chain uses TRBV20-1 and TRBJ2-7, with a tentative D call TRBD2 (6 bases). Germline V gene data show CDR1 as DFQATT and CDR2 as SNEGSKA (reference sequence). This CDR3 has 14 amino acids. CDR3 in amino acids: CSAGEDGSGSEQYF. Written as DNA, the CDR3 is TGCAGTGCTGGAGAAGACGGGAGCGGATCCGAGCAGTACTTC.

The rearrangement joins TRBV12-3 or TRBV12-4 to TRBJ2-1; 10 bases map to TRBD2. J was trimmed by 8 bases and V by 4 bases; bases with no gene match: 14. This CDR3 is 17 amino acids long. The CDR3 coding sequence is TGTGCCAGCAGTTATAATAGCGGGGGGCCCGGTGGAGATGAGCAGTTCTTC. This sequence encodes CASSYNSGGPGGDEQFF.

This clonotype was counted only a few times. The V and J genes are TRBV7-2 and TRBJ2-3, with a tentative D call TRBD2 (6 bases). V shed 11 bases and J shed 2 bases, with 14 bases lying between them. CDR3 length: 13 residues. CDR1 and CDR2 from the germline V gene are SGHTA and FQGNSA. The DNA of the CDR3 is TGTGCCCTCCGGGAGACAAACACAGATACGCAGTATTTT. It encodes CALRETNTDTQYF. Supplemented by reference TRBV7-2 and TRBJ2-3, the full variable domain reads GAGVSQSPSNKVTEKGKDVELRCDPISGHTALYWYRQSLGQGLEFLIYFQGNSAPDKSGLPSDRFSAERTGGSVSTLTIQRTQQEDSAVYLCALRETNTDTQYFGPGTRLTVL.

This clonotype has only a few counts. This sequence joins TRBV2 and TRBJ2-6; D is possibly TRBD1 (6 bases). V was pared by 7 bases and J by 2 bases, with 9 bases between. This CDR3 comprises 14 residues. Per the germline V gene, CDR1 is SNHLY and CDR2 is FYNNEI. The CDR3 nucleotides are TGTGCCAGCACCCAGGGGACTGGGGCCAACGTCCTGACTTTC. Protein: CASTQGTGANVLTF.

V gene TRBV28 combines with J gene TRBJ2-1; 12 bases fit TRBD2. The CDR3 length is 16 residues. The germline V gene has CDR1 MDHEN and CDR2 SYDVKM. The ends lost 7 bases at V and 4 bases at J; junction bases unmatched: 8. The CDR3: CASKTSGRIGYNEQFF. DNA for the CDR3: TGTGCCAGCAAGACTAGCGGGAGAATTGGGTACAATGAGCAGTTCTTC.

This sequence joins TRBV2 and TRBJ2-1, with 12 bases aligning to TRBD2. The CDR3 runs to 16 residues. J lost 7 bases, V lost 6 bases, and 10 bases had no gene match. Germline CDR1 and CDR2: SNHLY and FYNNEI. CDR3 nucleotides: TGTGCCAGCAGCCGCCGACTAGCGGGGGTTTGGAATGAGCAGTTCTTC. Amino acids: CASSRRLAGVWNEQFF.

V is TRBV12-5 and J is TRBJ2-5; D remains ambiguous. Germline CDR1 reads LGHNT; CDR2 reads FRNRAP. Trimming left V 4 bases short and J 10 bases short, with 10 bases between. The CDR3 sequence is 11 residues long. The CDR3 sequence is CASGSGLDQYF. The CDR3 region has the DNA TGTGCTAGTGGTTCCGGTCTAGACCAGTACTTC.

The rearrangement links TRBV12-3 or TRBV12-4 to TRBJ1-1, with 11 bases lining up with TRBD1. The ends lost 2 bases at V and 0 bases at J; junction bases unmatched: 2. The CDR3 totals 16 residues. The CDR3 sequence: CASSLRDRGLNTEAFF. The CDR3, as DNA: TGTGCCAGCAGTTTAAGGGACAGGGGGTTGAACACTGAAGCTTTCTTT.

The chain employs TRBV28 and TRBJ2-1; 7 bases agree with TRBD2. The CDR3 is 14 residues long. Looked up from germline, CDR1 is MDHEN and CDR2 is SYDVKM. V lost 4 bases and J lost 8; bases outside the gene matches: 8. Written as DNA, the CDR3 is TGTGCCAGCAGTTCGGGGGAGGGGACGGATGAGCAGTTCTTC. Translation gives CASSSGEGTDEQFF.